This TCR beta chain was sequenced in a study of blood T cell repertoires in COVID-19. This table comes from immunoSEQ multiplex PCR, and its TCRdb copy is limited to in-frame clones, with some not included. The data contain 150,000 to 200,000 clones, approximately 86% of them singletons. The receptor comes from a woman older than 75 in a cohort sampled during active or convalescent COVID-19. The sample taken for sequencing was peripheral blood.

As DNA, the CDR3 is TGTGCCAGCAGCTTACCAGGGGGCTCGGCTAATTCACCCCTCCACTTT. It codes for CASSLPGGSANSPLHF. The chain links TRBV5-4 to TRBJ1-6, with TRBD1 identical over 8 bases. The CDR3 spans 16 residues. J lost 6 bases, V lost 2 bases, and 7 bases had no gene match. Germline CDR1 is SGHNT and CDR2 is YYREEE (reference sequence).